Listed below are T cell receptor beta chains from one sample, sequenced in a study of neurological immune-mediated disorders. In TCRdb, the 5' RACE reads were re-called with MiXCR into one record per CDR3 protein. The sample contains tens of thousands of distinct CDR3 sequences, roughly 14% of which appear only once. Specimen: PBMCs. The source of these receptors is a woman aged 45-59 years in good health. Both conserved end residues are part of each CDR3. D genes are given only for firm matches. The size entry is marked missing in some rows and otherwise reads once, few, many or a size class.

>TRBD2|many|TRBV7-9|TRBJ2-7|16
CASSLLLAGGRYEQYF
TGTGCCAGCAGCTTATTACTAGCGGGGGGCCGCTACGAGCAGTACTTC
>NA|many|TRBV28|TRBJ2-2|13
CASRLVWPDRLFF
TGTGCCAGCAGGCTAGTTTGGCCGGATCGGCTGTTTTTT
>TRBD1|many|TRBV5-1|TRBJ1-1|14
CASSPQGAGTEAFF
TGCGCCAGCAGCCCCCAGGGGGCTGGTACTGAAGCTTTCTTT
>NA|NA|TRBV12-3/TRBV12-4|TRBJ2-1|13
CASRYYFYNEQFF
TGTGCCAGCCGGTACTACTTTTACAATGAGCAGTTCTTC
>NA|many|TRBV5-6|TRBJ1-5|14
CASNKGIVNQPQHF
TGTGCCAGCAATAAGGGAATAGTCAATCAGCCCCAGCATTTT
>NA|many|TRBV7-2|TRBJ2-1|14
CASSRIRLWNEQFF
TGTGCCAGCAGCCGGATCCGTCTTTGGAATGAGCAGTTCTTC
>NA|NA|TRBV7-3|TRBJ1-2|13
CASSPSGSYGYTF
TGTGCCAGCAGCCCGTCGGGGAGCTATGGCTACACCTTC
>NA|many|TRBV6-5|TRBJ2-2|16
CASTGGGSAGGGELFF
TGTGCCAGCACTGGTGGGGGTTCAGCCGGGGGCGGGGAGCTGTTTTTT
>TRBD1|many|TRBV18|TRBJ2-5|15
CASSDGTGFQETQYF
TGTGCCAGCTCAGACGGGACAGGATTCCAAGAGACCCAGTACTTC
>TRBD1|many|TRBV7-8|TRBJ2-5|14
CASRPGTGLETQYF
TGTGCCAGCAGGCCCGGGACAGGGTTGGAGACCCAGTACTTC
>TRBD2|NA|TRBV27|TRBJ2-2|16
CASKTSGRAIDGELFF
TGTGCCAGCAAAACTAGCGGGAGGGCCATTGACGGGGAGCTGTTTTTT
>NA|many|TRBV27|TRBJ2-1|13
CASQRSSYNEQFF
TGTGCCAGCCAGCGGTCCTCCTACAATGAGCAGTTCTTC
>NA|few|TRBV28|TRBJ1-4|17
CASSLKREKRPREKLFF
TGTGCCAGCAGTTTAAAAAGGGAAAAACGGCCGAGAGAAAAACTGTTTTTT
>NA|many|TRBV6-5|TRBJ1-3|16
CASSSGGTSSGNTIYF
TGTGCCAGCAGTTCCGGAGGGACAAGCTCTGGAAACACCATATATTTT
>NA|few|TRBV14|TRBJ2-1|15
CASSHWVNFNNEQFF
TGTGCCAGCAGCCATTGGGTGAACTTCAACAATGAGCAGTTCTTC
>TRBD1|many|TRBV5-8|TRBJ1-3|15
CASSAGTGLTNTIYF
TGTGCCAGCAGCGCCGGGACAGGGCTTACAAACACCATATATTTT
>NA|many|TRBV5-1|TRBJ2-1|14
CASSLSPGPNAQFF
TGCGCCAGCAGCTTGTCACCGGGACCAAACGCGCAGTTCTTC
>NA|few|TRBV5-5|TRBJ1-5|14
CASSPGGSNQPQHF
TGTGCCAGCAGCCCCGGTGGGAGCAATCAGCCCCAGCATTTT
>NA|many|TRBV12-3/TRBV12-4|TRBJ2-5|13
CASSSRSQETQYF
TGTGCCAGCAGTTCCAGGAGCCAAGAGACCCAGTACTTC
>NA|many|TRBV20-1|TRBJ1-2|14
CSAPTPDSNYGYTF
TGCAGTGCACCCACCCCGGACAGTAACTATGGCTACACCTTC